The 31 T cell receptor beta chains presented below share a single source sample, sequenced in a study of T cells in Graves' hyperthyroidism and ophthalmopathy. RNA transcripts yielded amplified TCR beta CDR3 regions. Carried out on the TCR CDR3, a first-round RT-PCR used the HTBI primer set. TCRdb used MiXCR to reprocess the multiplex PCR reads, holding one entry per CDR3 protein. The sample holds about 570,000 distinct CDR3 sequences, roughly 50% seen once. Sequenced sample: peripheral blood or thyroid tissue (not recorded which). The receptors stem from an adult woman with Graves' disease, either hyperthyroidism or ophthalmopathy (not recorded which).

This clonotype was recorded many times. The chain carries TRBV5-6 and TRBJ1-2, with D hard to call. This CDR3 comprises 12 residues. The germline CDR1 and CDR2 sequences are SGHDT and YYEEEE. Trimming shortened V by 7 bases and J by 4 bases, and 11 bases separated the two germline ends. The DNA of the CDR3 is TGTGCCAGCTCCCCAAGGTTCTATGGCTACACCTTC. This gives the protein CASSPRFYGYTF.

The J gene is TRBJ1-5, the V gene TRBV10-3; TRBD1 is a possible D gene (5 bases). The ends were cut back, 4 bases at V and 7 bases at J, with 14 bases in the middle. Germline V gives CDR1 ENHRY, CDR2 SYGVKD. The CDR3 spans 14 residues. The DNA for the CDR3 is TGTGCCATCAGTGCAACGGGGGTCGGACAGCCCCAGCATTTT. The encoded protein is CAISATGVGQPQHF.

This clonotype was recorded at least ten times. The chain joins TRBV4-1 to TRBJ1-6; TRBD1 might be the D (5 bases). V lost 8 bases to trimming and J lost 5 bases, with 13 bases between them. Germline-derived CDR1 and CDR2 are MGHRA and YSYEKL. CDR3 size: 14 residues. CDR3 sequence reads: CASDPGAHNSPLHF. As DNA, the CDR3 is TGCGCCAGCGATCCTGGGGCGCATAATTCACCCCTCCACTTT.

This clonotype has ten or more counts. The rearrangement uses TRBV5-1 and TRBJ2-2; D uncertain. The CDR3 covers 14 residues. CDR1 is SGHRS, CDR2 YFSETQ, per germline. V dropped 2 bases and J dropped 5 bases, with 10 bases sitting between them. CDR3 amino acids: CASSFRMLTGELFF. The CDR3 nucleotides read TGCGCCAGCAGCTTTAGAATGCTGACCGGGGAGCTGTTTTTT.

This chain's CDR3 is CASSDSTGVGPQHF. The CDR3 nucleotides read TGTGCCAGCAGTGACTCGACGGGGGTAGGTCCCCAGCATTTT. The chain combines TRBV6-4 with TRBJ1-5, with D maybe TRBD1 (5 bases). Between the trimmed V and J ends, which lost 0 bases and 10 bases, there was a span of 13 bases. The CDR3 spans 14 residues. Germline CDR1 and CDR2: MRHNA and SNTAGT.

The chain combines TRBV10-3 with TRBJ1-2, with a tentative D call TRBD1 (6 bases). The CDR3 runs 15 residues. The V end lost 5 bases, the J end lost 0 bases, and 13 bases lay between the germline ends. CDR1 ENHRY and CDR2 SYGVKD come from the germline V gene. The CDR3 sequence is CAISPQGQPNYGYTF. The CDR3 region has the DNA TGTGCCATCAGTCCACAGGGCCAACCTAACTATGGCTACACCTTC.

This clonotype was counted many times. The CDR3 DNA sequence: TGTGCCAGCAGTTCCCTTAGGGAGACCCAGTACTTC. Amino acids: CASSSLRETQYF. The V and J genes are TRBV28 and TRBJ2-5; D gene unclear. The ends were cut back, 4 bases at V and 5 bases at J, with 8 bases in the middle. CDR1 is MDHEN, CDR2 SYDVKM, per germline. The CDR3 consists of 12 residues.

A remark on this clonotype: This may stem from a read error, because a much larger clone lies one nucleotide away. The chain couples TRBV10-3 to TRBJ1-1; D might be TRBD1 (5 bases). Germline V CDR1 and CDR2: ENHRY, SYGVKD. This CDR3 has 14 amino acids. V was clipped by 3 bases and J by 7 bases, with 15 bases between them. CDR3 sequence reads: CAISEWGEGGEAFF. The CDR3 nucleotides are TGTGCCATCAGTGAATGGGGGGAGGGCGGTGAAGCTTTCTTT.

This clonotype appeared many times. The chain carries TRBV5-1 and TRBJ1-1; 7 bases are a match to TRBD1. With 3 bases clipped from V and 0 bases from J, the junction kept 8 bases outside the gene matches. CDR3 length equals 16 residues. Germline V lookup: CDR1 SGHRS, CDR2 YFSETQ. The CDR3 nucleotides read TGCGCCAGCAGCTCAACGGGACAGACCATGAACACTGAAGCTTTCTTT. Protein product: CASSSTGQTMNTEAFF.

J is TRBJ1-2 and V is TRBV6-6; D gene unclear. This CDR3 is built from 11 residues. The V gene lost 6 bases and the J gene lost 1 base, with 3 bases spanning the gap. The germline gives CDR1 MNHNY, CDR2 SVGAGI (reference sequence). The CDR3 nucleotides read TGTGCCAGCAGGAATAACTATGGCTACACCTTC. It codes for CASRNNYGYTF.

CDR3 DNA sequence: TGCAGTGCTGAAATAGGGGTTGAGCAGTACTTC. Translated: CSAEIGVEQYF. The V call is TRBV20-1, the J call TRBJ2-7, with D perhaps matching TRBD1 (5 bases). This CDR3 region has 11 residues. CDR1 DFQATT and CDR2 SNEGSKA come from the germline V gene (reference sequence). The germline V and J ends were trimmed by 5 bases and 7 bases, with 12 bases remaining between them.

This sequence joins TRBV20-1 and TRBJ2-5; TRBD1 or TRBD2 may be the D gene (7 bases each). V was pared by 1 base and J by 3 bases, with 21 bases between. Germline V gene data show CDR1 as DFQATT and CDR2 as SNEGSKA (reference sequence). The CDR3 runs to 17 residues. The CDR3 sequence: CSARVGGGEGTEETQYF. CDR3 nucleotide sequence: TGCAGTGCTAGAGTGGGAGGGGGCGAAGGCACTGAAGAGACCCAGTACTTC.

The V gene is TRBV2, the J gene TRBJ1-5, with TRBD1 matching over 8 bases. V was pared by 3 bases and J by 0 bases, with 4 bases of the junction left unmatched. Germline V gene data show CDR1 as SNHLY and CDR2 as FYNNEI. The CDR3 is 16 amino acids. The CDR3 DNA reads TGTGCCAGCAGTGACGACAGGGGATATAGCAATCAGCCCCAGCATTTT. The encoded protein is CASSDDRGYSNQPQHF.

V is TRBV9 and J is TRBJ1-5; possible D gene TRBD1, 5 bases. The CDR3 length is 14 residues. The germline V gene encodes CDR1 SGDLS and CDR2 YYNGEE. V lost 0 bases to trimming and J lost 8 bases, with 12 bases between them. The chain's CDR3 is CASSVGQGFKPQHF. CDR3 in DNA: TGTGCCAGCAGCGTAGGGCAGGGTTTTAAGCCCCAGCATTTT.

This clonotype was counted at least ten times. The chain recombines TRBV7-2 with TRBJ1-6; D not certain. Trimming stripped 4 bases from V and 9 bases from J, with 7 bases between. The CDR3 has 12 residues. Germline V gene sequence: CDR1 SGHTA, CDR2 FQGNSA. CDR3 amino acids: CASSSLFSPLHF. CDR3 bases: TGTGCCAGCAGCTCGCTTTTTTCACCCCTCCACTTT.

This clonotype showed up many times. V is TRBV7-3 and J is TRBJ2-5; D ambiguous. The CDR3 length is 13 residues. Per germline, CDR1 SGHTA and CDR2 FQGTGA. With 2 bases removed from V and 5 bases from J, the gap between germline ends came to 9 bases. The CDR3: CASSLARRETQYF. The DNA for the CDR3 is TGTGCCAGCAGCTTAGCGCGGCGGGAGACCCAGTACTTC.

The gene calls are TRBV7-8 and TRBJ1-4; the match to TRBD1 covers 7 bases. CDR1 and CDR2 from the germline V gene are SGHVS and FQNEAQ. The CDR3 has 16 residues. The V gene end was trimmed by 1 base and the J gene end by 3 bases; junction bases not matched to a gene: 5. Written as DNA, the CDR3 is TGTGCCAGCAGCTTAGACAGGGGTGGTTCTAATGAAAAACTGTTTTTT. Encoded protein: CASSLDRGGSNEKLFF.

This sequence joins TRBV2 and TRBJ1-4; perhaps TRBD1 as D (5 bases). The CDR3 extends over 13 amino acids. Germline V CDR1 and CDR2: SNHLY, FYNNEI. Trimming took off 6 bases at V and 8 bases at J, with 13 bases between the two ends. CDR3 DNA: TGTGCCAGCAGAGGCAGGGCGGAGGAAAAACTGTTTTTT. Its translation is CASRGRAEEKLFF.

On this clonotype: Given a much more abundant clone one base away, this may be a read error. The rearrangement links TRBV4-1 to TRBJ2-7; TRBD2 matches at 9 bases. In germline, CDR1 is MGHRA, CDR2 YSYEKL. The CDR3 sequence is 16 residues long. The CDR3 here is CASNQDSSGISYEQYF. The CDR3 bases are TGCGCCAGCAACCAAGACTCTAGCGGGATATCATACGAGCAGTACTTC.

The V call is TRBV7-2, the J call TRBJ2-5; a weak D match, TRBD2 (6 bases). With 3 bases removed from V and 5 bases from J, the gap between germline ends came to 16 bases. The CDR3 totals 15 residues. Germline-derived CDR1 and CDR2 are SGHTA and FQGNSA. The CDR3 sequence is CASSFQAGGKETQYF. CDR3 nucleotide sequence: TGTGCCAGCAGCTTTCAAGCCGGGGGAAAGGAGACCCAGTACTTC.

The rearrangement joins TRBV20-1 to TRBJ1-1; 9 positions agree with TRBD1. CDR3 size: 14 residues. Per germline, CDR1 DFQATT and CDR2 SNEGSKA (reference sequence). Unmatched junction bases numbered 14, after V lost 5 bases and J lost 10 bases. The CDR3 bases are TGCAGTGCTTCTCAATCTAGCGGGGGACAGGGAGCTTTCTTT. Translating gives CSASQSSGGQGAFF.

The V and J genes are TRBV11-1 and TRBJ2-7, with 7 bases identical to TRBD1. The trim removed 4 bases at V and 3 bases at J, leaving 6 bases unmatched. CDR3 length equals 14 residues. Per germline, CDR1 SGHAT and CDR2 FQDESV (reference sequence). As DNA, the CDR3 is TGTGCCAGCAGCTATAACAGGGGCGACTACGAGCAGTACTTC. Encoded protein: CASSYNRGDYEQYF.

This clonotype showed up just a few times. This sequence joins TRBV25-1 and TRBJ2-6; D may be TRBD2 (7 bases). The length of the CDR3 is 19 residues. Germline V CDR1 and CDR2: MGHDK, SYGVNS. Trimming removed 3 bases at V and 2 bases at J, with 20 bases between. For the CDR3, the DNA is TGTGCCAGCAGTGAGGGAATAGGCAGGGAGGGGGCTGGGGCCAACGTCCTGACTTTC. Translating it yields CASSEGIGREGAGANVLTF. Full variable domain (missing parts from reference TRBV25-1 and TRBJ2-6): EADIYQTPRYLVIGTGKKITLECSQTMGHDKMYWYQQDPGMELHLIHYSYGVNSTEKGDLSSESTVSRIRTEHFPLTLESARPSHTSQYLCASSEGIGREGAGANVLTFGAGSRLTVL.

This clonotype has a handful of counts. V usage is TRBV28 and J usage is TRBJ1-6; no reliable D call. Trimming took 0 bases from V and 8 from J, leaving 8 bases between them. Germline V CDR1 and CDR2: MDHEN, SYDVKM. CDR3 length: 14 amino acids. Written as DNA, the CDR3 is TGTGCCAGCAGTTTATGGCAGGATGATTCACCCCTCCACTTT. Translation: CASSLWQDDSPLHF.

This clonotype was seen once. The V gene is TRBV5-1, the J gene TRBJ1-2; D is perhaps TRBD1 (6 bases). The CDR3 length is 15 residues. V was trimmed by 5 bases and J by 5 bases, leaving 19 bases between them. Germline CDR1 SGHRS, CDR2 YFSETQ. CDR3 coding DNA: TGCGCCAGCAGTCTGGCTGTACAGGGTTTGTATGGCTACACCTTC. Amino acid sequence: CASSLAVQGLYGYTF. Full variable domain (missing parts from reference TRBV5-1 and TRBJ1-2): KAGVTQTPRYLIKTRGQQVTLSCSPISGHRSVSWYQQTPGQGLQFLFEYFSETQRNKGNFPGRFSGRQFSNSRSEMNVSTLELGDSALYLCASSLAVQGLYGYTFGSGTRLTVV.

The table lists this clonotype with a few counts. The genes are TRBV10-3 and TRBJ2-5; TRBD2 agrees at 9 bases. Germline CDR1 reads ENHRY; CDR2 reads SYGVKD. The V gene end was trimmed by 0 bases and the J gene end by 4 bases; junction bases not matched to a gene: 12. CDR3 size: 18 residues. In nucleotides, the CDR3 is TGTGCCATCAGTGAGTCGACAATAGCGGGAGATGGGGGAGAGACCCAGTACTTC. Its translation: CAISESTIAGDGGETQYF.

This clonotype was observed a few times. This chain links TRBV28 with TRBJ2-2, with D unresolved. This CDR3 is 16 amino acids long. Trimming left V 2 bases short and J 0 bases short, with 10 bases between. Germline V gene lookup returns CDR1 MDHEN and CDR2 SYDVKM. For the CDR3, the DNA is TGTGCCAGCAGTTTAGATTCTCCGGCGAACACCGGGGAGCTGTTTTTT. Protein: CASSLDSPANTGELFF.

The chain carries TRBV15 and TRBJ1-1; D is uncertain. CDR3 size: 13 residues. CDR1 is LNHNV and CDR2 is YYDKDF in the germline V gene (reference sequence). V lost 5 bases to trimming and J lost 2 bases, with 9 bases between them. CDR3 bases: TGTGCCACCAGCGGAAAAAGAAACACTGAAGCTTTCTTT. This sequence encodes CATSGKRNTEAFF.

This rearrangement joins TRBV29-1 to TRBJ1-2, with 8 bases matching TRBD1. CDR1 and CDR2 from the germline V gene are SQVTM and ANQGSEA. This CDR3 is 11 amino acids long. In DNA, the CDR3 is TGCCACGAGGACAGGGTGGACGGCTACACCTTC. Its protein product is CHEDRVDGYTF.

The chain employs TRBV20-1 and TRBJ2-3; D is unresolved. V was trimmed by 4 bases and J by 1 base, leaving 15 bases between them. The CDR3 covers 15 residues. Germline CDR1 DFQATT, CDR2 SNEGSKA (reference sequence). CDR3: CSATPRTDGTDTQYF. The CDR3 DNA sequence: TGCAGTGCTACCCCTCGGACGGACGGCACAGATACGCAGTATTTT.

V is TRBV7-9 and J is TRBJ2-5; TRBD1 is a possible D gene (5 bases). The CDR3 is made up of 12 amino acids. Germline V lookup: CDR1 SEHNR, CDR2 FQNEAQ (reference sequence). V dropped 7 bases and J dropped 5 bases, with 11 bases sitting between them. CDR3: CASNRQLETQYF. The CDR3 nucleotides read TGTGCCAGCAATAGACAGTTGGAGACCCAGTACTTC.